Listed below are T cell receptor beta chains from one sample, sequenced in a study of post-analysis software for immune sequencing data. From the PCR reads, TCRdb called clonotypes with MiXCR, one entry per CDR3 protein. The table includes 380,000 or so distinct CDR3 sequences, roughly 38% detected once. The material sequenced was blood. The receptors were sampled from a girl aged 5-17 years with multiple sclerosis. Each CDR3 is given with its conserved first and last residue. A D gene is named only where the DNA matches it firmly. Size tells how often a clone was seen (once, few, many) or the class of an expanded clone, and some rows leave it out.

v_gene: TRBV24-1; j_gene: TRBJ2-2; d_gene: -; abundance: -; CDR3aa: CATSDFPLAGELFF; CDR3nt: TGTGCCACCAGTGATTTCCCCCTGGCCGGGGAGCTGTTTTTT
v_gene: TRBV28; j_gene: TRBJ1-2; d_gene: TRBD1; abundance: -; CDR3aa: CASSSGTGELFYGYTF; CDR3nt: TGTGCCAGCAGTTCCGGGACAGGGGAATTGTTCTATGGCTACACCTTC
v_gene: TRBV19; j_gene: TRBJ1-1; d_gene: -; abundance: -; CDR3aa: CASSTGGNTEAFF; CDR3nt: TGTGCCAGTAGTACGGGCGGCAACACTGAAGCTTTCTTT
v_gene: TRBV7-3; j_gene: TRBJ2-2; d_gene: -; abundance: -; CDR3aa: CASSISAGELFF; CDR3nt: TGTGCCAGCAGCATTAGCGCAGGGGAGCTGTTTTTT
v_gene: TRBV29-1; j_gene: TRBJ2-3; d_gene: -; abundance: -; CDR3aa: CSVRGDTQYF; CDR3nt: TGCAGCGTTCGTGGGGATACGCAGTATTTT
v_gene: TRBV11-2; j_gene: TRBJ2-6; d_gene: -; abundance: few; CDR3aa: CASREQGSGANVLTF; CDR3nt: TGTGCCAGCAGAGAACAGGGCTCTGGGGCCAACGTCCTGACTTTC
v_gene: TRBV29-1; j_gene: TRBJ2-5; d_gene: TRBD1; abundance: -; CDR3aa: CSAEKGGVETQYF; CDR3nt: TGCAGCGCTGAGAAAGGGGGCGTGGAGACCCAGTACTTC
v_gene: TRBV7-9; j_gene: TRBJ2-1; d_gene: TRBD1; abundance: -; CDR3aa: CASSLRVGQGVDEQFF; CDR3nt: TGTGCCAGCAGCTTACGGGTAGGACAGGGGGTCGATGAGCAGTTCTTC
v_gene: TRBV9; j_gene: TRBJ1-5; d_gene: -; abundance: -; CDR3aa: CASSQTGGRQPQHF; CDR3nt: TGTGCCAGCAGCCAGACGGGGGGACGACAGCCCCAGCATTTT
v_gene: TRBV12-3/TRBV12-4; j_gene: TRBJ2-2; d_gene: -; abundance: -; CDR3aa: CASSFWGTGELFF; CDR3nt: TGTGCCAGCAGTTTTTGGGGCACCGGGGAGCTGTTTTTT
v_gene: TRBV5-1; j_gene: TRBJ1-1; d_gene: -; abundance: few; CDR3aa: CASSLRTNTEAFF; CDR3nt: TGCGCCAGCAGCTTAAGGACGAACACTGAAGCTTTCTTT
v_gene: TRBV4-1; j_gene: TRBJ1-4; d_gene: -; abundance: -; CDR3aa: CASSQEAIPQGEKLFF; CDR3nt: TGCGCCAGCAGCCAAGAAGCGATACCACAGGGAGAAAAACTGTTTTTT
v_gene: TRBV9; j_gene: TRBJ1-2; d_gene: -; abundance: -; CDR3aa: CASSGGGFGYTF; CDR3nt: TGTGCCAGCAGTGGTGGAGGCTTTGGCTACACCTTC
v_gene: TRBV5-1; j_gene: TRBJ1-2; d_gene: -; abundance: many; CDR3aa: CASSLTGTGGYTF; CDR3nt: TGCGCCAGCAGCTTGACCGGGACGGGCGGCTACACCTTC
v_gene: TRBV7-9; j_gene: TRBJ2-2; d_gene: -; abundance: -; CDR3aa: CASSHRRSTGELFF; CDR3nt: TGTGCCAGCAGCCATCGGAGAAGCACCGGGGAGCTGTTTTTT
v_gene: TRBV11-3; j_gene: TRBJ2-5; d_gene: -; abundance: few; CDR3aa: CASSSGLSETQYF; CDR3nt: TGTGCCAGCAGCTCCGGCCTCTCGGAGACCCAGTACTTC
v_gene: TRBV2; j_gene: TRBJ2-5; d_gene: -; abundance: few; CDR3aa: CASSLGQLQETQYF; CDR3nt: TGTGCCAGCAGTCTCGGACAGCTCCAAGAGACCCAGTACTTC
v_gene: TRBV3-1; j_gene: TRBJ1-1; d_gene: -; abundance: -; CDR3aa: CASSQEAGDTEAFF; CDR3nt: TGTGCCAGCAGCCAAGAGGCCGGCGACACTGAAGCTTTCTTT
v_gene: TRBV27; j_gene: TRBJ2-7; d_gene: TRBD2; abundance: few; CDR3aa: CASSSNIAGVEQYF; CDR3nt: TGTGCCAGCAGTAGTAACATAGCGGGGGTCGAGCAGTACTTC
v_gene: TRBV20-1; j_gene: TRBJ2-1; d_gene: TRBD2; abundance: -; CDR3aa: CSARGGTRGSSYNEQFF; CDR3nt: TGCAGTGCTAGAGGGGGGACTAGGGGCAGCTCCTACAATGAGCAGTTCTTC